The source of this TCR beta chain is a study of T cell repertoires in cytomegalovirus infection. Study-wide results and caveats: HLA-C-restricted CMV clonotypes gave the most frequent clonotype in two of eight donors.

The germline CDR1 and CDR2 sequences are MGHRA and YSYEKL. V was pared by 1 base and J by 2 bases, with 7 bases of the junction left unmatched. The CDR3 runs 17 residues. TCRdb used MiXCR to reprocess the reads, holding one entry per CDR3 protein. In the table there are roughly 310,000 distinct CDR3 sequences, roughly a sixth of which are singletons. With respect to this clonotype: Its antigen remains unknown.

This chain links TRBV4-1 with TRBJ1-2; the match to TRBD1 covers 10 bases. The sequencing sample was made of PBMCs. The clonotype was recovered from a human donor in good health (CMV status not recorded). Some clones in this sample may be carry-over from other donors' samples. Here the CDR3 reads CASSQGTGTGVNYGYTF. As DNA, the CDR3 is TGCGCCAGCAGCCAAGGCACAGGGACAGGGGTGAACTATGGCTACACCTTC.